A selection of T cell receptor beta chains follows, all from one sample in a study of cytomegalovirus exposure and HLA in healthy donors. Only in-frame clones appear in the TCRdb table, and some are missing; sequencing was by immunoSEQ multiplex PCR. Among under 110,000 clones, roughly 73% were seen once, and the ten largest hold approximately 2.4%. Sample: PBMCs. Source of these receptors: a man aged 40-49 years in good health and CMV-seronegative. The conserved cysteine and the conserved F or W are not part of the CDR3 here. The D gene is left open where the match is weak.

D,J,V,CDR3
NA,TRBJ1-1,TRBV29-1,SDSTGRPEAF
TRBD2,TRBJ2-2,TRBV18,ASSPWGSGANTGELF
TRBD2,TRBJ2-7,TRBV7-9,ASSRGATSGGSAYEQY
NA,TRBJ1-2,TRBV5-4,ASSASLEGARIYGYI
TRBD2,TRBJ2-2,TRBV2,ASSEDAGGLPGELF
TRBD1,TRBJ2-7,TRBV18,ASSPATGGLVEQY
NA,TRBJ2-6,TRBV19,ASSSLYSGANVLT
NA,TRBJ1-5,TRBV11-2,ASSLPGGEQPQH
TRBD1,TRBJ1-2,TRBV2,ASSPGFPGQPNGYT
NA,TRBJ2-7,TRBV27,ASSTEGLVYEQY
NA,TRBJ2-7,TRBV7-9,SSSLSREGDEQY
NA,TRBJ2-2,TRBV21-1,ASSPDRDGPGELF
TRBD1,TRBJ1-2,TRBV5-1,ASSSGYGTGGLGYT
NA,TRBJ2-7,TRBV6-5,ASRPGDFYEQY
TRBD1,TRBJ2-7,TRBV5-4,ASSLDRATSYEQY
TRBD1,TRBJ1-5,TRBV18,ASSPGQGNQPQH
TRBD1,TRBJ2-5,TRBV5-1,ASSLERTGGTQY
TRBD1,TRBJ1-2,TRBV7-2,ASSLGTGIGYT